This T cell receptor (beta chain) emerged from a study of T cell responses to AZD1222 COVID-19 vaccine. Sequenced by immunoSEQ multiplex PCR; TCRdb stores in-frame clones only, minus some. The sample includes around 120,000 clones, around 87% of them seen just once. The CDR3 runs 15 residues. Looked up from germline, CDR1 is SGHRS and CDR2 is YFSETQ. J lost 4 bases, V lost 3 bases, and 4 bases had no gene match. This clone was seen only a few times. The sequencing here drew on peripheral blood, taken on day 0 of AZD1222 vaccination. The J gene is TRBJ2-1, the V gene TRBV5-1, with 10 nucleotides matching TRBD2. This receptor was identified in an adult in good health. As DNA, the CDR3 is TGCGCCAGCAGCTCTAGCGGGGGAGGGTACAATGAGCAGTTCTTC. The encoded protein is CASSSSGGGYNEQFF.